This TCR beta chain originates from a study of T cell repertoires in cytomegalovirus infection. Study-wide context: TCR beta signatures that were public indicated CMV infection and matching HLA type.

A remark on this clonotype: Antigen: not known. One end of the junction fails to match germline, which may point to a read error.

The CDR3 loop spans 13 amino acids. Germline V gives CDR1 MNHNY, CDR2 SVGAGI (reference sequence). TCRdb recomputed calls from the reads with MiXCR, one row per CDR3 protein. The sample lists fewer than 700,000 distinct CDR3 sequences, around 24% seen once, with roughly 8% in the top ten. The study's findings and limits: Dominant in the ex vivo response were TCR beta clonotypes restricted by HLA-C and specific for CMV. Accumulated public TCR beta family frequency recognized individuals carrying CMV together with the relevant HLA.

The specimen was CD8+ T cells from PBMCs. The chain combines TRBV6-6 with TRBJ2-5; D perhaps matches TRBD2 (5 bases). The clonotype comes from a human donor in good health (CMV status not recorded). Some clones in this sample may be carry-over from other donors' samples. The DNA for the CDR3 is TGTGCCACCAGTTACGAGGGCTCGGAGACCCAGTACTTC. Translation gives CATSYEGSETQYF.